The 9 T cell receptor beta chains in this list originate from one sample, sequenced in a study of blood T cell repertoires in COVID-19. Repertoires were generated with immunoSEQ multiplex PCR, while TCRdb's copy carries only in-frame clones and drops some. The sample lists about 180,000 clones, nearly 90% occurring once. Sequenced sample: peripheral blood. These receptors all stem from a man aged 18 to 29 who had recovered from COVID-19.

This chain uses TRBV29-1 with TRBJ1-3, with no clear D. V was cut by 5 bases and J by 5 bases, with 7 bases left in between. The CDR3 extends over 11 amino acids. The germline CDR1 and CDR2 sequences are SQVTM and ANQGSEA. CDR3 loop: CSVLERNTIYF. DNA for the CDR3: TGCAGCGTTTTAGAACGAAACACCATATATTTT.

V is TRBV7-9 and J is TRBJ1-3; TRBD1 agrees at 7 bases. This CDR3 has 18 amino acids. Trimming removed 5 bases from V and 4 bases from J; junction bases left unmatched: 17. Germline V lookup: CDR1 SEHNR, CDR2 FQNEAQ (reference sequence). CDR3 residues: CASSGRQGTDLAGNTIYF. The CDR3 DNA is TGTGCCAGCAGCGGTCGACAGGGCACGGATCTGGCGGGAAACACCATATATTTT.

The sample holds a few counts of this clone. The chain's CDR3 is CASSRGPGGQPQHF. CDR3 DNA: TGTGCCAGCAGCCGAGGACCGGGGGGGCAGCCCCAGCATTTT. This chain links TRBV6-5 with TRBJ1-5, with D possibly TRBD1 on 5 matching bases. Trimming stripped 6 bases from V and 7 bases from J, with 16 bases between. The CDR3 totals 14 residues. Germline V gives CDR1 MNHEY, CDR2 SVGAGI.

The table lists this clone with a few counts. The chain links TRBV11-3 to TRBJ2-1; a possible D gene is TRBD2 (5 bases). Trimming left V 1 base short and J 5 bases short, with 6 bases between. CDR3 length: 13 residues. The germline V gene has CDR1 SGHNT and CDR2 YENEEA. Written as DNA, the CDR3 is TGTGCCAGCAGCTTAGGAGCGGACAATGAGCAGTTCTTC. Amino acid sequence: CASSLGADNEQFF.

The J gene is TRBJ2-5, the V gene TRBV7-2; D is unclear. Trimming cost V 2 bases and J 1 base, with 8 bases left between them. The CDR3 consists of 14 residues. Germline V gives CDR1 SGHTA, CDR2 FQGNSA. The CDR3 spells CASSLILSQETQYF. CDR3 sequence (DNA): TGTGCCAGCAGCTTAATCCTAAGCCAAGAGACCCAGTACTTC.

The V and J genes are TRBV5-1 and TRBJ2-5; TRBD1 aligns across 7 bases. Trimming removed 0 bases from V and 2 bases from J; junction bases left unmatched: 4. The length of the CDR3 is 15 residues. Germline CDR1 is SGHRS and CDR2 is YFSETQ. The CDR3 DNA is TGCGCCAGCAGCTTGGGGGGACAGCCTCAAGAGACCCAGTACTTC. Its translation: CASSLGGQPQETQYF.

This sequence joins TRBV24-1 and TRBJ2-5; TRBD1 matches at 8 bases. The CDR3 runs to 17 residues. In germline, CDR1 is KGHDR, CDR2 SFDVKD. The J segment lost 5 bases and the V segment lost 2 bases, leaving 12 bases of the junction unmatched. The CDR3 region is CATSDSGPIRQGETQYF. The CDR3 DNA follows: TGTGCCACCAGTGATTCGGGCCCCATCAGACAGGGGGAGACCCAGTACTTC.

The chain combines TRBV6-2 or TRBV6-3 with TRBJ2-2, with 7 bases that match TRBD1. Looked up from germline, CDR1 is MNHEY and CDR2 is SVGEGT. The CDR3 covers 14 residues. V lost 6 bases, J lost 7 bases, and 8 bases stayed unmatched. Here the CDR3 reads CASSLGQASGELFF. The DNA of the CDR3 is TGTGCCAGCAGCCTCGGACAGGCCAGCGGGGAGCTGTTTTTT.

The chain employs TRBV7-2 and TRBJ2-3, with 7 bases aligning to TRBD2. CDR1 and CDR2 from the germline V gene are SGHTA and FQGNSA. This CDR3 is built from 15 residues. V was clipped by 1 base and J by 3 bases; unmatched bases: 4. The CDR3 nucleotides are TGTGCCAGCAGCTTAGTGGGGACTATTACAGATACGCAGTATTTT. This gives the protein CASSLVGTITDTQYF.